This TCR beta chain emerged from a study of OX40 agonist ivuxolimab in advanced cancers. Study in general: Patients achieving partial responses numbered three: one hepatocellular carcinoma case and two cutaneous melanoma cases.

Regarding the study as a whole: CD8+ T cells showed, on average, more clonal expansion than CD4+ cells. Partial responders treated at 0.1-3.0 mg/kg exhibited clonal expansion among the lowest measured.

V was cut by 2 bases and J by 4 bases, with 13 bases left in between. Germline values: CDR1 SGHTS, CDR2 YDEGEE. The CDR3 is 15 amino acids. The protocol was immunoSEQ multiplex PCR, while the TCRdb copy is restricted to in-frame clones and leaves out a portion. The repertoire has 13,000 to 15,000 clones, more than 75% of them found once; the top ten carry roughly 6.3%. Note on this clone: The target antigen is unknown.

V is TRBV5-8 and J is TRBJ1-5; tentatively, D is TRBD1 (5 bases). The sequence was obtained from an adult with an advanced solid tumor such as melanoma, head and neck, liver or kidney cancer. Here the sequenced sample was CD4+ or CD8+ T cells sorted from blood, taken in a trial of the OX40 agonist ivuxolimab. CDR3 in amino acids: CASSFSGISNQPQHF. For the CDR3, the DNA is TGTGCCAGCAGCTTTTCAGGGATCTCTAATCAGCCCCAGCATTTT.